This T cell receptor beta chain was captured by sequencing in a study of T cell responses to AZD1222 COVID-19 vaccine. Clones were read by immunoSEQ multiplex PCR, and TCRdb kept only the in-frame ones, dropping some. The sample consists of 84,000 or so clones, around 91% of them appearing once. Findings and caveats of the study: CD4 TCRs linked to vaccination spanned spike, dominating at 160-218 and 743-854. Compared with day 0, the breadth and depth of the Spike-specific TCR repertoire rose significantly after two doses of AZD1222. Just a handful of AZD1222 recipients were seropositive at baseline. Donor demographics were predominantly white British with a female majority; clonal diversity may be underestimated.

CDR1 and CDR2 from the germline V gene are MDHEN and SYDVKM. Trimming cost V 8 bases and J 5 bases; bases outside gene matches: 10. This CDR3 has 14 amino acids. As regards this clone: The antigen remains unidentified.

V usage is TRBV28 and J usage is TRBJ2-7; the match to TRBD1 covers 9 bases. The sequence derives from an adult in good health. Specimen: peripheral blood, collected on day 0 of MenACWY control vaccination. CDR3 in amino acids: CASRRGTGSNEQYF. The CDR3 nucleotides are TGTGCCAGCCGAAGGGGGACAGGGAGCAACGAGCAGTACTTC.